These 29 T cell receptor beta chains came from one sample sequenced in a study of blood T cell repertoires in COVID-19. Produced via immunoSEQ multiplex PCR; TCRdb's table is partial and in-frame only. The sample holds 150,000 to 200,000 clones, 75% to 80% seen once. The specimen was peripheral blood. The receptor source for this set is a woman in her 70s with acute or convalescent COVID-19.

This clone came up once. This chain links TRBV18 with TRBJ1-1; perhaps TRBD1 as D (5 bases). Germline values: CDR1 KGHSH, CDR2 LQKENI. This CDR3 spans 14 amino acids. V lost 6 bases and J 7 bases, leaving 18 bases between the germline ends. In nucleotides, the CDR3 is TGTGCCAGCTCTCCCTCAGGGCGACCGCTTGAAGCTTTCTTT. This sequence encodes CASSPSGRPLEAFF.

The CDR3 coding sequence is TGCAGCGTTACGACTAGCGGGAGTTACGAGCAGTACTTC. This encodes CSVTTSGSYEQYF. The V call is TRBV29-1, the J call TRBJ2-7; 12 bases align to TRBD2. The V and J ends lost 5 bases and 4 bases, in that order; junction bases with no gene match: 3. CDR1 and CDR2 (germline): SQVTM, ANQGSEA. The CDR3 is 13 amino acids.

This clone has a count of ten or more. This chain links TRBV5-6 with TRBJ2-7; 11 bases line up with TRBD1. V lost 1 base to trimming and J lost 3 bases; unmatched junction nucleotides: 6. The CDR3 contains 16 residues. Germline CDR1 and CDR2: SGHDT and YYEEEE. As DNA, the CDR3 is TGTGCCAGCAGCTTGTCCGGGACAGGGGGGATCTACGAGCAGTACTTC. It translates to CASSLSGTGGIYEQYF.

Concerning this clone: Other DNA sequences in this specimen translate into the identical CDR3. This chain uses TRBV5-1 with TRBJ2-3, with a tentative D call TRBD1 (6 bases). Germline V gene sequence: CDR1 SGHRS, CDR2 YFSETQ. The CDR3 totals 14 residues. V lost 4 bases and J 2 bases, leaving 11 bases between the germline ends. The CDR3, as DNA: TGCGCCAGCAGCCCAGGACAGAACACAGATACGCAGTATTTT. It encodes CASSPGQNTDTQYF.

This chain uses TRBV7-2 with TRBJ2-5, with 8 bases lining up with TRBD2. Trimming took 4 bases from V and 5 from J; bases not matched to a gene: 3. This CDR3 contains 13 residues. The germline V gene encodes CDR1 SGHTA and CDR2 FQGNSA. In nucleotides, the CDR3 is TGTGCCAGCAGCTCCGGGAGGGGGGAGACCCAGTACTTC. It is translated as CASSSGRGETQYF.

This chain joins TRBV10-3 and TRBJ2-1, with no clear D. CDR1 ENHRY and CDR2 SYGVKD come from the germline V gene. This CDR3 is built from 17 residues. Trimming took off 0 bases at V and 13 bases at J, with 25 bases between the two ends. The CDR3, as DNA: TGTGCCATCAGTGAGTCGAACGTTGGTGGAGCCGCCGGTACCCAGTTCTTC. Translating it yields CAISESNVGGAAGTQFF.

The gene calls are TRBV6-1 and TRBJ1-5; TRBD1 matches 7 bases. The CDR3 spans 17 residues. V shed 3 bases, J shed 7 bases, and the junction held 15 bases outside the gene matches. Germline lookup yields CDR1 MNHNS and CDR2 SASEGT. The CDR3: CASSEFRGLLILQPQHF. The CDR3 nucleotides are TGTGCCAGCAGTGAGTTTAGGGGGCTCTTGATTCTGCAGCCCCAGCATTTT.

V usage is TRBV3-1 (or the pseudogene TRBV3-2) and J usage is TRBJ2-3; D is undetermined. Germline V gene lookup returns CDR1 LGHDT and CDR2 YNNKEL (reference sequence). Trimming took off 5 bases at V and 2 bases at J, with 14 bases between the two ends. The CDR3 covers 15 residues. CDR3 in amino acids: CASSSTPRPTDTQYF. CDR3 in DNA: TGTGCCAGCAGCTCTACTCCCAGGCCCACAGATACGCAGTATTTT.

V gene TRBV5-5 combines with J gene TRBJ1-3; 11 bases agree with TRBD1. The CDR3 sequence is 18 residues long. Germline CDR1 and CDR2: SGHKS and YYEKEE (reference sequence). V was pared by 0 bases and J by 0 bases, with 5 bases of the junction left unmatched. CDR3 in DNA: TGTGCCAGCAGCTTGGGGACAGGGGGCCCTGGCTCTGGAAACACCATATATTTT. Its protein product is CASSLGTGGPGSGNTIYF.

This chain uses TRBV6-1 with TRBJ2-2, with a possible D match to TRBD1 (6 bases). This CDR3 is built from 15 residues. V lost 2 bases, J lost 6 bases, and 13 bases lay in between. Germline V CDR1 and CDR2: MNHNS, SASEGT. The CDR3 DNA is TGTGCCAGCAGTGAATCACAGGGTTCTTCCGGGGAGCTGTTTTTT. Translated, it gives CASSESQGSSGELFF.

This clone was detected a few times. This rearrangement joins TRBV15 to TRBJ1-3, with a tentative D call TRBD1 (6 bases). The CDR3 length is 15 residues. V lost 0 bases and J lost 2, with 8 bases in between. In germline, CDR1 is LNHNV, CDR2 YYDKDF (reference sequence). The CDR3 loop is CATSRDSGAGNTIYF. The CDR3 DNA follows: TGTGCCACCAGCAGAGATTCAGGGGCTGGAAACACCATATATTTT.

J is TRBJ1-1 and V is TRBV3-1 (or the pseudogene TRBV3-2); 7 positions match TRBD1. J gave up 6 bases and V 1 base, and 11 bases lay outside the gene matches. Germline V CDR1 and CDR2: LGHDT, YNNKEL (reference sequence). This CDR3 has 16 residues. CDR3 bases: TGTGCCAGCAGCCAAGGAAATCAAGGGGGCTGGGCTGAAGCTTTCTTT. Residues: CASSQGNQGGWAEAFF.

The CDR3 region has the DNA TGCGCCAGCAGCCGTATTAGCGGGAGCGCCGATACGCAGTATTTT. This translates into CASSRISGSADTQYF. The rearrangement links TRBV5-1 to TRBJ2-3; 9 nucleotides match TRBD2. After removal of 4 bases from V and 6 bases from J, the junction contained 9 bases not matched to a gene. This CDR3 has 15 amino acids. Germline V gene data show CDR1 as SGHRS and CDR2 as YFSETQ.

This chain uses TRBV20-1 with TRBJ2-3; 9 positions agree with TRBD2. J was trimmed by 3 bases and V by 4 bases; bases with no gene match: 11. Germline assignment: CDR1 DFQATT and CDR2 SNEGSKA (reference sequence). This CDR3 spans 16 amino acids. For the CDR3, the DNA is TGCAGTGCTATTGATAGCGGGAGAAGGATAACAGATACGCAGTATTTT. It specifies CSAIDSGRRITDTQYF.

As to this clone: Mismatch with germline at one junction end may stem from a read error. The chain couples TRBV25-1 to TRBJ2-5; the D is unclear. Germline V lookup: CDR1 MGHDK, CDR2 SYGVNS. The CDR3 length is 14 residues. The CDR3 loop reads CPTRRIPQLETQYF. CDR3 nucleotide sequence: TGCCCCACAAGGAGAATCCCCCAATTGGAGACCCAGTACTTC. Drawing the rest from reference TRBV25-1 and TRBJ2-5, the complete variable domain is EADIYQTPRYLVIGTGKKITLECSQTMGHDKMYWYQQDPGMELHLIHYSYGVNSTEKGDLSSESTVSRIRTEHFPLTLESARPSHTSQYLCPTRRIPQLETQYFGPGTRLLVL.

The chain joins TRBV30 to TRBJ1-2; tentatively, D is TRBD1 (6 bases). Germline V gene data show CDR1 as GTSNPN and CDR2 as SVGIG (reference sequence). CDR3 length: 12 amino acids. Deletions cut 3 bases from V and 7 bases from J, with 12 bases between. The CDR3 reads CAWSRDKGGYTF. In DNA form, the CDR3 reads TGTGCCTGGAGCCGGGACAAAGGTGGCTACACCTTC. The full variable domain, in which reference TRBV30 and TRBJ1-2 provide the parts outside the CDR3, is SQTIHQWPATLVQPVGSPLSLECTVEGTSNPNLYWYRQAAGRGLQLLFYSVGIGQISSEVPQNLSASRPQDRQFILSSKKLLLSDSGFYLCAWSRDKGGYTFGSGTRLTVV.

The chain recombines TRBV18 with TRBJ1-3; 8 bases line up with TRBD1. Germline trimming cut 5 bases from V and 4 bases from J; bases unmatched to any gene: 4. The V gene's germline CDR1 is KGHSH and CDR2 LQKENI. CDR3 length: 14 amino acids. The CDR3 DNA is TGTGCCAGCTCATACGACAGGGGAGGAAACACCATATATTTT. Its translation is CASSYDRGGNTIYF.

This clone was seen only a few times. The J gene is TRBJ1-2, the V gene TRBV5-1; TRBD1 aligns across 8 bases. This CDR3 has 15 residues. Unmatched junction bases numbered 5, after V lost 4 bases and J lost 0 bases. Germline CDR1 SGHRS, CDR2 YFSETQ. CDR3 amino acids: CASSETQGANYGYTF. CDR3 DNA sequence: TGCGCCAGCAGCGAAACACAGGGGGCTAACTATGGCTACACCTTC.

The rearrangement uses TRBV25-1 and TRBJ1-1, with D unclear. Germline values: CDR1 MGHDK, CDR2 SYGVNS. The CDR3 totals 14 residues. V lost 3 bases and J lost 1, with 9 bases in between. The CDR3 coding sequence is TGTGCCAGCAGTGAGAGCGTTGGGAACACTGAAGCTTTCTTT. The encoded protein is CASSESVGNTEAFF.

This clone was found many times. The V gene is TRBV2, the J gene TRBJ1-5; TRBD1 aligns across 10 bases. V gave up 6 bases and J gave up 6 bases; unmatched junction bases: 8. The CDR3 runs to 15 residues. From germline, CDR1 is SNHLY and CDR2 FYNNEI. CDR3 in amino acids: CASRGDRGDFQPQHF. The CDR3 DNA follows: TGTGCCAGCAGGGGGGACAGGGGAGACTTTCAGCCCCAGCATTTT. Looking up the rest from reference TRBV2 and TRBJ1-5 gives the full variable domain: EPEVTQTPSHQVTQMGQEVILRCVPISNHLYFYWYRQILGQKVEFLVSFYNNEISEKSEIFDDQFSVERPDGSNFTLKIRSTKLEDSAMYFCASRGDRGDFQPQHFGDGTRLSIL.

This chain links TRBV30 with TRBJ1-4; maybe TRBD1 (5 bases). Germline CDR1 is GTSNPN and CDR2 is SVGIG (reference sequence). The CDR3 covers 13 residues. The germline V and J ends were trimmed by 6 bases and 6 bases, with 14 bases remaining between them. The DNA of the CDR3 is TGTGCCTGTCTTAGCGGGGCGTATGAAAAACTGTTTTTT. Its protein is CACLSGAYEKLFF.

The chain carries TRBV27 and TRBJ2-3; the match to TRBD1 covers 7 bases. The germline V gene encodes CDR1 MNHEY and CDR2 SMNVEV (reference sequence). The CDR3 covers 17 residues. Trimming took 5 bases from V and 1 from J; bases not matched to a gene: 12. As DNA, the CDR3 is TGTGCCAGCAGTCCTTTTTACGCAGGACAGGGCACAGATACGCAGTATTTT. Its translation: CASSPFYAGQGTDTQYF.

The CDR3 here is CASSETGDYGYTF. CDR3 DNA: TGTGCCAGCAGTGAAACAGGGGACTATGGCTACACCTTC. The chain employs TRBV6-4 and TRBJ1-2; 7 nucleotides match TRBD1. The CDR3 spans 13 residues. J lost 3 bases, V lost 3 bases, and 1 base had no gene match. Per the germline V gene, CDR1 is MRHNA and CDR2 is SNTAGT.

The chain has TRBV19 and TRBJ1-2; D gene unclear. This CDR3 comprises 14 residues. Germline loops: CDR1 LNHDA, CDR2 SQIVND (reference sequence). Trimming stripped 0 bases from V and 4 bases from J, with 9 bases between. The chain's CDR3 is CASSIDRGSYGYTF. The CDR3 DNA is TGTGCCAGTAGTATAGATCGCGGTAGCTATGGCTACACCTTC.

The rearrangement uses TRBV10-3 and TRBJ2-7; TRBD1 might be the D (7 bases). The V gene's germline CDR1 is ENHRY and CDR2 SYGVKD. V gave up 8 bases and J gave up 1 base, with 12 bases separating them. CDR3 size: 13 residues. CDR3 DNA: TGTGCCATCGGTGCGGGACAGTCCTACGAGCAGTACTTC. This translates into CAIGAGQSYEQYF.

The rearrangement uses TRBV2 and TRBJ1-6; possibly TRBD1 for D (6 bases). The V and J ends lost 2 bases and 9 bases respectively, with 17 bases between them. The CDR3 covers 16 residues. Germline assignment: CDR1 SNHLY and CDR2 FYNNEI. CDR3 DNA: TGTGCCAGCAGTGAATATAGGTCAGGGGACCTTTCACCCCTCCACTTT. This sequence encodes CASSEYRSGDLSPLHF.

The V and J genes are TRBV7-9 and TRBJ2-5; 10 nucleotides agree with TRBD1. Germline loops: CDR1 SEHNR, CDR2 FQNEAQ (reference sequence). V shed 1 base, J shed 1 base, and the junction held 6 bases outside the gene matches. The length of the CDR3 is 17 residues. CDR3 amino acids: CASSLGTGDRGQETQYF. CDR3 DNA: TGTGCCAGCAGCTTAGGGACCGGGGACAGGGGCCAAGAGACCCAGTACTTC.

The CDR3 bases are TGTGCCAGCAGCTTAGGTGGAGGACAGGGTTTGATCACTGAAGCTTTCTTT. Translating gives CASSLGGGQGLITEAFF. This chain joins TRBV7-9 and TRBJ1-1, with 8 bases aligning to TRBD1. Germline assignment: CDR1 SEHNR and CDR2 FQNEAQ (reference sequence). This CDR3 has 17 amino acids. V lost 1 base and J lost 4; bases outside the gene matches: 11.

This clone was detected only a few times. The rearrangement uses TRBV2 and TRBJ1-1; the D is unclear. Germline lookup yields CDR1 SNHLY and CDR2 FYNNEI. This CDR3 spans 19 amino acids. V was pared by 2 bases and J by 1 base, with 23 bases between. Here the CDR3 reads CASSEILTYRGFRNTEAFF. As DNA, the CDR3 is TGTGCCAGCAGTGAAATCCTAACTTATCGGGGTTTTAGGAACACTGAAGCTTTCTTT. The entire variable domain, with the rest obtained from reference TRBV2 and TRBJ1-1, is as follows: EPEVTQTPSHQVTQMGQEVILRCVPISNHLYFYWYRQILGQKVEFLVSFYNNEISEKSEIFDDQFSVERPDGSNFTLKIRSTKLEDSAMYFCASSEILTYRGFRNTEAFFGQGTRLTVV.